The sequence of this TCR beta chain was determined in a study of blood T cells in healthy people across ages. It was with a sample-barcoded 5' primer and a J-beta primer mix that a second PCR of roughly 6 to 12 cycles was run. Each CDR3 protein gets one entry after TCRdb re-called the 5' RACE reads with MiXCR. The sample consists of about 940,000 distinct CDR3 sequences, 40% to 60% of them appearing once. The germline V gene encodes CDR1 SGDLS and CDR2 YYNGEE. The V gene end was trimmed by 0 bases and the J gene end by 7 bases; junction bases not matched to a gene: 10. This CDR3 is 16 amino acids long. There are a few counts of this clonotype.

The sequence derives from a man aged 30 to 45 in good health. The sequencing sample was made of blood. V gene TRBV9 combines with J gene TRBJ2-1; 7 positions match TRBD2. The CDR3 region has the DNA TGTGCCAGCAGCGTAGACGCGACTAGCAGGTGGAATGAGCAGTTCTTC. It translates to CASSVDATSRWNEQFF. The full variable domain, with the rest looked up from reference TRBV9 and TRBJ2-1, is DSGVTQTPKHLITATGQRVTLRCSPRSGDLSVYWYQQSLDQGLQFLIQYYNGEERAKGNILERFSAQQFPDLHSELNLSSLELGDSALYFCASSVDATSRWNEQFFGPGTRLTVL.